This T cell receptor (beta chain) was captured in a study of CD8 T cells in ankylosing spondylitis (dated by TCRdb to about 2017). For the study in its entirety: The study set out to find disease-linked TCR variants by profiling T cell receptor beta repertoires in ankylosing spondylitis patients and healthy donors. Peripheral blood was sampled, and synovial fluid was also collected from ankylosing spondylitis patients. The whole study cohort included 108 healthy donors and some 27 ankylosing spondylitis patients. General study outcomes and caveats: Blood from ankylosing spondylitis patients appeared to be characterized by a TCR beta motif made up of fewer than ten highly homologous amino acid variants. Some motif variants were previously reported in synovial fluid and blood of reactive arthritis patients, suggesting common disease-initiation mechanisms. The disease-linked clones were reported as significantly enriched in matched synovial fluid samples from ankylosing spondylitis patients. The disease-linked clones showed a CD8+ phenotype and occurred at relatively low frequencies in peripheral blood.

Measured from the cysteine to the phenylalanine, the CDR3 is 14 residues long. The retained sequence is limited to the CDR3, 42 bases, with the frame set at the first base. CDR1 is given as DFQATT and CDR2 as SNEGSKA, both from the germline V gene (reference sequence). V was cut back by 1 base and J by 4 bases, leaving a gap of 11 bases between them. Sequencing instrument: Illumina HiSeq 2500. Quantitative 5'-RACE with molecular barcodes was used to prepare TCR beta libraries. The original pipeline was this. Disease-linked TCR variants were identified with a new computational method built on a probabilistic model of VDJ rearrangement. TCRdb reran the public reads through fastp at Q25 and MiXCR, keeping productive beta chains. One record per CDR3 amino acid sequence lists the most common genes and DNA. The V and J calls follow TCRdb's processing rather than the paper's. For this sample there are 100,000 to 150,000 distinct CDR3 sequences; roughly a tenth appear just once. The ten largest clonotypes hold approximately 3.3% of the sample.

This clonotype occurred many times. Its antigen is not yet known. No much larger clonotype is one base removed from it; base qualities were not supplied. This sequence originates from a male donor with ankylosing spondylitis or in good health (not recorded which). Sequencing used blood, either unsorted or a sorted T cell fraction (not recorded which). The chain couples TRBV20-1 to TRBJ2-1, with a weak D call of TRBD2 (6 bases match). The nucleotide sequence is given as TGCAGTGCTAGAGTCCTGGGGACTTACAATGAGCAGTTCTTC. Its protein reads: CSARVLGTYNEQFF.